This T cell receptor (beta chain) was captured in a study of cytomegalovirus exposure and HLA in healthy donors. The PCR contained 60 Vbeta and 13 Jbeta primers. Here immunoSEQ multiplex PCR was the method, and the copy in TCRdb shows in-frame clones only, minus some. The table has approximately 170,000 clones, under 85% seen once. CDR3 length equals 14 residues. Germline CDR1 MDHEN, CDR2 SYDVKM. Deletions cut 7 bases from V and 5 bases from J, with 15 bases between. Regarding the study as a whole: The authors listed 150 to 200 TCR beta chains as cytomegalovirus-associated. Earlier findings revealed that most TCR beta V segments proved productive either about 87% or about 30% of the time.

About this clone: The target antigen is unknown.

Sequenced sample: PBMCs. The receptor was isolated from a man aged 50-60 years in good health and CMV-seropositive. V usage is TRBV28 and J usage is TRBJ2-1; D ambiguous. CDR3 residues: CASTSTRPNNEQFF. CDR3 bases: TGTGCCAGCACCTCCACGAGGCCGAACAATGAGCAGTTCTTC.